These 8 T cell receptor beta chains were sequenced from one sample in a study of blood T cells in healthy people across ages. The use of a sample-barcoded 5' primer and a J-beta primer mix characterized a second PCR of roughly 7 to 11 cycles. MiXCR was run by TCRdb on the 5' RACE reads, yielding one entry per CDR3 protein. The sample yields 1.5 million or so distinct CDR3 sequences, roughly 43% seen once. Sequencing was carried out using blood. The receptors were gathered from a woman younger than 35 in good health.

On this clonotype itself: A single base separates this from a much larger clone, so it may be a read error. The gene calls are TRBV29-1 and TRBJ2-1, with a possible D match to TRBD2 (6 bases). V was clipped by 7 bases and J by 15 bases, with 19 bases between them. CDR1 SQVTM and CDR2 ANQGSEA come from the germline V gene. CDR3 length equals 11 residues. The CDR3 is CSALQAAGLFF. The CDR3 DNA reads TGCAGCGCCTTACAGGCGGCGGGGTTGTTCTTC.

The gene calls are TRBV27 and TRBJ1-5; perhaps TRBD1 as D (5 bases). There are 12 residues in the CDR3. The V end was cut by 8 bases, the J end by 6 bases, with 11 bases between. Germline-derived CDR1 and CDR2 are MNHEY and SMNVEV (reference sequence). The CDR3 bases are TGTGCCAGCGGGGACGGGGGTCAGCCCCAGCATTTT. Encoded protein: CASGDGGQPQHF.

This clonotype was counted once. This rearrangement joins TRBV5-1 to TRBJ2-5; no clear D gene. This CDR3 contains 13 residues. Germline CDR1 reads SGHRS; CDR2 reads YFSETQ. Trimming cost V 3 bases and J 5 bases, with 11 bases left between them. CDR3 nucleotide sequence: TGCGCCAGCAGCTCTGCAGCTTGGGAGACCCAGTACTTC. Protein sequence: CASSSAAWETQYF.

About this clonotype: A read error may produce the germline difference seen at one junction end. The chain has TRBV6-5 and TRBJ2-6, with D possibly matching TRBD1 (6 bases). Per the germline V gene, CDR1 is MNHEY and CDR2 is SVGAGI. The CDR3 has 15 residues. In DNA, the CDR3 is TGTGTCAGCAGAGGGTGGACAGCTGGGGCCAACGTCCTGACTTTC. This encodes CVSRGWTAGANVLTF.

V gene TRBV21-1 combines with J gene TRBJ2-3; the D call of TRBD2 is as the table states it, not checked on the DNA. TRBV21-1 is described as a pseudogene. The CDR3 loop spans 14 amino acids. CDR3 residues: CASVLRRPADTQYF. The CDR3 coding sequence is TGTGCCAGCGTGCTAAGGAGGCCGGCAGATACGCAGTATTTT.

This rearrangement joins TRBV28 to TRBJ2-2, with a weak D call TRBD1 (6 bases). Trimming removed 5 bases from V and 6 bases from J, with 22 bases in between. The CDR3 runs to 17 residues. CDR1 and CDR2 (germline): MDHEN, SYDVKM. The CDR3 reads CASSTEPGHPYPGELFF. In nucleotides, the CDR3 is TGTGCCAGCAGTACAGAACCGGGACATCCCTATCCCGGGGAGCTGTTTTTT.

This chain joins TRBV20-1 and TRBJ2-1, with D possibly called TRBD1 or TRBD2 (5 bases each). V was cut by 6 bases and J by 8 bases, with 14 bases left in between. CDR3 length: 12 residues. Germline values: CDR1 DFQATT, CDR2 SNEGSKA (reference sequence). The CDR3 region has the DNA TGCAGTGCGCAGGAGGAACAGGATGAGCAGTTCTTC. Translation gives CSAQEEQDEQFF.

This clonotype was seen only a few times. The chain uses TRBV6-6 and TRBJ1-2, with 7 bases lining up with TRBD1. In germline, CDR1 is MNHNY, CDR2 SVGAGI (reference sequence). The CDR3 sequence is 13 residues long. The V gene end was trimmed by 6 bases and the J gene end by 6 bases; junction bases not matched to a gene: 7. The CDR3 spells CASSPGQPNGYTF. The DNA of the CDR3 is TGTGCCAGCAGCCCGGGACAGCCCAATGGCTACACCTTC.